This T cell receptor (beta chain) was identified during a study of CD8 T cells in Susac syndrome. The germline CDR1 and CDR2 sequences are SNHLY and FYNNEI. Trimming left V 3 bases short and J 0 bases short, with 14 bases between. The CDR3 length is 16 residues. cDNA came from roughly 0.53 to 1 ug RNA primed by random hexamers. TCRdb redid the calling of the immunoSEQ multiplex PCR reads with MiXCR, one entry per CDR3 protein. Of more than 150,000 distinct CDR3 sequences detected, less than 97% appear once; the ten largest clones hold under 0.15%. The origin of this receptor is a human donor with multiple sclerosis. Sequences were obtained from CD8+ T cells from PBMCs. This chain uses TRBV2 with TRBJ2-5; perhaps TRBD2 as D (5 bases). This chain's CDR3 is CASSDLGEINQETQYF. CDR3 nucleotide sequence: TGTGCCAGCAGTGACCTCGGGGAAATAAACCAAGAGACCCAGTACTTC.